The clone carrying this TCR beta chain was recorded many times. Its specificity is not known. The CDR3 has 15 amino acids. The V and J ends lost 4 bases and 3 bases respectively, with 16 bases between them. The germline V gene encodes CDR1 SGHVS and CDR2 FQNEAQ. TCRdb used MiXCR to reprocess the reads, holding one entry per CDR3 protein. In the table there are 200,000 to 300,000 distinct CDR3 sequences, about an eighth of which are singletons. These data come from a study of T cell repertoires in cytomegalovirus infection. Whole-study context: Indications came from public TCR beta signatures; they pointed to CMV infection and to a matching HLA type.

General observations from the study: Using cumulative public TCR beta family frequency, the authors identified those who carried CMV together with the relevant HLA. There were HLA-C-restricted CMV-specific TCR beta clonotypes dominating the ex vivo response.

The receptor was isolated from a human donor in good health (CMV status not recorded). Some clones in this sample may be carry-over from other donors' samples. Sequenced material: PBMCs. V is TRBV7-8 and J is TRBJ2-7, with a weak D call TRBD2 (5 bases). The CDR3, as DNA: TGTGCCAGCAGCTACCGAGAGGGCCACCACTACGAGCAGTACTTC. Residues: CASSYREGHHYEQYF.